This T cell receptor (beta chain) comes out of a study of T-cell memory formation after mild COVID-19. TCRdb reanalysed the 5' RACE reads using MiXCR and keeps one entry per CDR3 protein. The sample includes approximately 200,000 distinct CDR3 sequences, around 15% of them seen just once. V was trimmed by 5 bases and J by 7 bases, leaving 18 bases between them. The CDR3 runs 15 residues. In germline, CDR1 is SGHNT, CDR2 YENEEA. The TCR was taken from an adult woman who had mild COVID-19 (a few samples of this study predate the infection). Cell type and time point are not known. This sequence joins TRBV11-3 and TRBJ2-1, with a tentative D call TRBD1 (6 bases). Source material: PBMCs or a T cell subset sorted from them (not recorded which). The CDR3 coding sequence is TGTGCCAGCAGCCCGAGGAACAGGGTCTCGAATGAGCAGTTCTTC. This translates into CASSPRNRVSNEQFF.